Shown below are 21 T cell receptor beta chains from a single sample sequenced in a study of shared clonotypes between healthy human individuals. Assay used: immunoSEQ multiplex PCR; TCRdb lists only in-frame clones, some missing. Here the sample spans around 750,000 clones, over 65% being singletons. The specimen was memory CD4+ T cells sorted from blood. Subset reported: CD45RA-negative fraction. The receptors derive from a young woman in good health.

The chain couples TRBV15 to TRBJ2-7; the match to TRBD2 covers 8 bases. Germline V gives CDR1 LNHNV, CDR2 YYDKDF (reference sequence). With 6 bases clipped from V and 8 bases from J, the junction kept 12 bases outside the gene matches. The CDR3 has 14 amino acids. The CDR3 DNA reads as TGTGCCACCAGTGGTTCCGGCGGGGGGTACCAGCAGTACTTC. Encoded protein: CATSGSGGGYQQYF.

The genes are TRBV6-5 and TRBJ2-7; D gene unclear. Germline lookup yields CDR1 MNHEY and CDR2 SVGAGI. V gave up 0 bases and J gave up 1 base, with 10 bases separating them. The CDR3 is made up of 15 amino acids. CDR3 amino acids: CASSYSLTGSYEQYF. In DNA form, the CDR3 reads TGTGCCAGCAGTTACTCGTTGACTGGATCCTACGAGCAGTACTTC.

The chain links TRBV2 to TRBJ1-5, with TRBD1 matching 7 bases. The trim removed 7 bases at V and 7 bases at J, leaving 7 bases unmatched. The CDR3 runs 13 residues. Looked up from germline, CDR1 is SNHLY and CDR2 is FYNNEI. In DNA, the CDR3 is TGTGCCAGCACCCAACAGGGGCGGCAGCCCCAGCATTTT. It encodes CASTQQGRQPQHF.

The chain employs TRBV5-4 and TRBJ2-5; D might be TRBD1 (5 bases). The CDR3 has 15 amino acids. Per germline, CDR1 SGHNT and CDR2 YYREEE (reference sequence). V was trimmed by 4 bases and J by 0 bases, leaving 13 bases between them. The CDR3 region has the DNA TGTGCCAGCAGCGGGCTGCCAGGGAACCAAGAGACCCAGTACTTC. Translated, it gives CASSGLPGNQETQYF. The complete variable domain, with remaining parts taken from reference TRBV5-4 and TRBJ2-5, reads ETGVTQSPTHLIKTRGQQVTLRCSSQSGHNTVSWYQQALGQGPQFIFQYYREEENGRGNFPPRFSGLQFPNYSSELNVNALELDDSALYLCASSGLPGNQETQYFGPGTRLLVL.

The rearrangement joins TRBV9 to TRBJ2-1; 10 bases are shared with TRBD2. This CDR3 has 16 amino acids. With 0 bases clipped from V and 10 bases from J, the junction kept 10 bases outside the gene matches. Germline V gene lookup returns CDR1 SGDLS and CDR2 YYNGEE. CDR3 nucleotides: TGTGCCAGCAGCGTAGCTCCTAGCGGGAGTCCCGGCGAGCAGTTCTTC. Its protein is CASSVAPSGSPGEQFF. Variable domain in full (rest from reference TRBV9 and TRBJ2-1): DSGVTQTPKHLITATGQRVTLRCSPRSGDLSVYWYQQSLDQGLQFLIQYYNGEERAKGNILERFSAQQFPDLHSELNLSSLELGDSALYFCASSVAPSGSPGEQFFGPGTRLTVL.

The rearrangement joins TRBV28 to TRBJ2-1, with D unclear. The CDR3 totals 16 residues. From germline, CDR1 is MDHEN and CDR2 SYDVKM. With 2 bases removed from V and 0 bases from J, the gap between germline ends came to 11 bases. The CDR3 is CASSLPESSSYNEQFF. The CDR3 DNA follows: TGTGCCAGCAGTTTACCGGAATCGAGCTCCTACAATGAGCAGTTCTTC.

CDR3: CASSGPAVEAFF. For the CDR3, the DNA is TGTGCCAGCAGCGGGCCGGCTGTCGAAGCTTTCTTT. The chain recombines TRBV9 with TRBJ1-1; D is unresolved. The germline gives CDR1 SGDLS, CDR2 YYNGEE. V lost 3 bases and J lost 8, with 11 bases in between. CDR3 size: 12 residues. Variable domain in full (rest from reference TRBV9 and TRBJ1-1): DSGVTQTPKHLITATGQRVTLRCSPRSGDLSVYWYQQSLDQGLQFLIQYYNGEERAKGNILERFSAQQFPDLHSELNLSSLELGDSALYFCASSGPAVEAFFGQGTRLTVV.

This clone was observed a handful of times. J is TRBJ2-1 and V is TRBV10-1, with 9 positions matching TRBD2. The CDR3 consists of 15 residues. Germline CDR1 WNHNN, CDR2 SYGVQD (reference sequence). J gave up 7 bases and V 5 bases, and 9 bases lay outside the gene matches. CDR3 sequence reads: CASSISGRRGNEQFF. The DNA for the CDR3 is TGCGCCAGCAGTATTAGCGGGAGAAGGGGAAATGAGCAGTTCTTC.

This clone was picked up a small number of times. This CDR3 is CATDRGTNTEAFF. The CDR3 DNA follows: TGTGCCACGGACAGGGGGACGAACACTGAAGCTTTCTTT. V gene TRBV19 combines with J gene TRBJ1-1; 10 bases match TRBD1. CDR3 size: 13 residues. Looked up from germline, CDR1 is LNHDA and CDR2 is SQIVND (reference sequence). The V segment lost 10 bases and the J segment 1 base; nucleotides outside the gene matches: 3.

The CDR3 loop is CASSSRGEADTQYF. The CDR3 DNA is TGTGCCAGCAGTTCCCGGGGAGAAGCAGATACGCAGTATTTT. V gene TRBV27 combines with J gene TRBJ2-3, with TRBD2 as a possible D gene (5 bases). V was cut by 4 bases and J by 4 bases, with 12 bases left in between. CDR1 is MNHEY and CDR2 is SMNVEV in the germline V gene (reference sequence). The CDR3 loop spans 14 amino acids.

The chain employs TRBV30 and TRBJ1-1, with 7 bases that match TRBD1. The CDR3 is made up of 13 amino acids. V lost 4 bases, J lost 2 bases, and 4 bases stayed unmatched. CDR1 is GTSNPN and CDR2 is SVGIG in the germline V gene (reference sequence). CDR3 residues: CAWTHRGNTEAFF. CDR3 DNA: TGTGCCTGGACCCACAGGGGCAACACTGAAGCTTTCTTT.

The chain uses TRBV5-6 and TRBJ1-3; no firm D call. The germline V gene encodes CDR1 SGHDT and CDR2 YYEEEE. The CDR3 is made up of 14 amino acids. V shed 2 bases and J shed 0 bases, with 6 bases lying between them. The CDR3 protein is CASSFHGSGNTIYF. CDR3 nucleotide sequence: TGTGCCAGCAGCTTTCACGGCTCTGGAAACACCATATATTTT. The entire variable domain, with the rest obtained from reference TRBV5-6 and TRBJ1-3, is as follows: DAGVTQSPTHLIKTRGQQVTLRCSPKSGHDTVSWYQQALGQGPQFIFQYYEEEERQRGNFPDRFSGHQFPNYSSELNVNALLLGDSALYLCASSFHGSGNTIYFGEGSWLTVV.

The chain combines TRBV7-2 with TRBJ2-2, with 7 bases aligning to TRBD2. V was clipped by 1 base and J by 4 bases; unmatched bases: 3. The CDR3 consists of 15 residues. Looked up from germline, CDR1 is SGHTA and CDR2 is FQGNSA. CDR3 loop: CASSLVSGGTGELFF. As DNA, the CDR3 is TGTGCCAGCAGCTTAGTTTCGGGGGGCACCGGGGAGCTGTTTTTT.

V and J are TRBV19 and TRBJ1-2; D unclear. Per the germline V gene, CDR1 is LNHDA and CDR2 is SQIVND (reference sequence). CDR3 length: 14 amino acids. V lost 1 base and J 1 base, leaving 7 bases between the germline ends. Here the CDR3 DNA reads TGTGCCAGTAGTATAGTGTACGGTAACTATGGCTACACCTTC. It is translated as CASSIVYGNYGYTF. Together with reference TRBV19 and TRBJ1-2, the CDR3 gives the full variable domain: DGGITQSPKYLFRKEGQNVTLSCEQNLNHDAMYWYRQDPGQGLRLIYYSQIVNDFQKGDIAEGYSVSREKKESFPLTVTSAQKNPTAFYLCASSIVYGNYGYTFGSGTRLTVV.

The J gene is TRBJ2-5, the V gene TRBV5-1; TRBD1 matches 8 bases. The CDR3 is 14 amino acids. Trimming at V came to 5 bases and at J to 5 bases, leaving 8 bases not matched to a gene. Germline V gene sequence: CDR1 SGHRS, CDR2 YFSETQ. The CDR3 coding sequence is TGCGCCAGCAGGCCCGGGACAGGCGGTGAGACCCAGTACTTC. Its protein is CASRPGTGGETQYF.

V usage is TRBV5-8 and J usage is TRBJ2-3, with no clear D. The CDR3 spans 16 residues. Looked up from germline, CDR1 is SGHTS and CDR2 is YDEGEE. Trimming left V 8 bases short and J 1 base short, with 20 bases between. The chain's CDR3 is CARTPPKGTGTDTQYF. CDR3 in DNA: TGTGCCAGAACTCCTCCCAAAGGTACAGGCACAGATACGCAGTATTTT.

The gene calls are TRBV21-1 and TRBJ2-7; TRBD1 is taken as the D call from the table, unchecked against the DNA. TRBV21-1 represents a pseudogene. The CDR3 contains 16 residues. Written as DNA, the CDR3 is TGTGCCAGCAGCCCCAGAGGCAGGACAGGGTCCTACGAGCAGTACTTC. Translating it yields CASSPRGRTGSYEQYF.

The rearrangement links TRBV27 to TRBJ2-1; 7 bases align to TRBD2. Germline trimming cut 5 bases from V and 5 bases from J; bases unmatched to any gene: 12. The germline CDR1 and CDR2 sequences are MNHEY and SMNVEV (reference sequence). This CDR3 contains 16 residues. The CDR3: CASSPHVAGGHNEQFF. The CDR3 DNA sequence: TGTGCCAGCAGTCCTCATGTAGCGGGTGGGCACAATGAGCAGTTCTTC.

A remark on this clone: A junction boundary mismatches the germline segment, possibly from a read error. This chain joins TRBV7-9 and TRBJ1-2; 7 bases match TRBD1. Germline V CDR1 and CDR2: SEHNR, FQNEAQ (reference sequence). The CDR3 runs 12 residues. CDR3 nucleotide sequence: TGTGCCAGCAGCTTAACCGGGACAGAGGCTCTTTTC. It encodes CASSLTGTEALF.

The chain employs TRBV6-1 and TRBJ2-4; the D gene could be TRBD1 or TRBD2 (5 bases each). There are 15 residues in the CDR3. CDR1 is MNHNS and CDR2 is SASEGT in the germline V gene. V lost 3 bases and J 1 base, leaving 10 bases between the germline ends. The CDR3 sequence is CASSDPGTAKNIQYF. In nucleotides, the CDR3 is TGTGCCAGCAGTGACCCAGGGACCGCCAAAAACATTCAGTACTTC.

The chain combines TRBV7-6 with TRBJ1-6; TRBD1 agrees at 10 bases. Losses at the gene ends were 6 bases for V and 8 bases for J; bases not matched to a gene: 4. The length of the CDR3 is 14 residues. Per germline, CDR1 SGHVS and CDR2 FNYEAQ. As DNA, the CDR3 is TGTGCCAGCAGACGAGGACAGGGGGATTCACCCCTCCACTTT. This sequence encodes CASRRGQGDSPLHF.